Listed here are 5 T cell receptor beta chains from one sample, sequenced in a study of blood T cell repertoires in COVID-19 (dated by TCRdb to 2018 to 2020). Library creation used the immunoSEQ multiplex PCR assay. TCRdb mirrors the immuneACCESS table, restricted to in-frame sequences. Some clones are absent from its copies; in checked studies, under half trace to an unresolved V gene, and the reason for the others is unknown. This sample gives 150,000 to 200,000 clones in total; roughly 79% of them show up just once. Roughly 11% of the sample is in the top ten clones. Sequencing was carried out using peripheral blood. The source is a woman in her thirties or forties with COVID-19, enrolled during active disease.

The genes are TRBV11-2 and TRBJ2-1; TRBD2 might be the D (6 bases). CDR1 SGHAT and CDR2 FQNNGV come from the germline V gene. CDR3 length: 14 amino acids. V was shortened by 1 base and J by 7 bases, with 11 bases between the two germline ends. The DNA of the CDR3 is TGTGCCAGCAGCTTAGTTGGACTAATGAATGAGCAGTTCTTC. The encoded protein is CASSLVGLMNEQFF.

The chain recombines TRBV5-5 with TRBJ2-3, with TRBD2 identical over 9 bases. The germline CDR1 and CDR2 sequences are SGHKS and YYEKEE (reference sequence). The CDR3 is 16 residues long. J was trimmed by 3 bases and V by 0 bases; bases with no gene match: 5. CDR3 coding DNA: TGTGCCAGCAGCTTGGTGCTAGCGGGACGGACAGATACGCAGTATTTT. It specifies CASSLVLAGRTDTQYF.

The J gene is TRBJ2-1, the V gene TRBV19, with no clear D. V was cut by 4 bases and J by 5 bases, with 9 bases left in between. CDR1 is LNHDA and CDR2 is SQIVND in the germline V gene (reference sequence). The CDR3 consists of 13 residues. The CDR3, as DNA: TGTGCCAGTAGTAACACCCGGGACAATGAGCAGTTCTTC. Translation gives CASSNTRDNEQFF.

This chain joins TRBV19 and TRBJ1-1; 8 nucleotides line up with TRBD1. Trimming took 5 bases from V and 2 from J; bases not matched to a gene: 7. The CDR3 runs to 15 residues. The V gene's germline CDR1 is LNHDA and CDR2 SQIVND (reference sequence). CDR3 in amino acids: CASSVTGQENTEAFF. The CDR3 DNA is TGTGCCAGTAGTGTAACGGGACAGGAAAACACTGAAGCTTTCTTT.

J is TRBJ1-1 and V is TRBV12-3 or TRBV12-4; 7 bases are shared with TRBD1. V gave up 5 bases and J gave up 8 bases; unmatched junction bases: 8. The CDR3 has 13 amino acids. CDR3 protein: CASSLTGVGEAFF. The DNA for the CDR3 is TGTGCCAGCAGTCTTACAGGGGTTGGGGAAGCTTTCTTT.